The sequence of this T cell receptor beta chain was determined in a study of response to subunit inactivated influenza vaccine. A few counts support this clonotype. The antigen is not known. At one end the junction does not follow the germline gene, possibly because of a read error. Findings and limits, study-wide: New T cells are recruited in small numbers by each seasonal influenza vaccination, according to the authors' suggestion.

This CDR3 is 14 amino acids long. Germline V gives CDR1 SSHAT, CDR2 FNYEAQ (reference sequence). TCRdb re-derived calls from the RT-PCR reads in MiXCR, one entry per CDR3 protein. Among 500,000 to 600,000 distinct CDR3 sequences, roughly 12% were seen once, and the ten largest hold roughly 10%. The clonotype comes from a man aged 45-65 years who received an inactivated influenza vaccine. The sequencing used PBMCs from blood, collected on the day of vaccination. This rearrangement joins TRBV7-7 to TRBJ2-5; D tentatively fits TRBD1 or TRBD2 (5 bases each). This CDR3 is CASSPGPNQETQYF. The CDR3 DNA reads TGTGCTAGCAGCCCGGGACCCAACCAAGAGACCCAGTACTTC.